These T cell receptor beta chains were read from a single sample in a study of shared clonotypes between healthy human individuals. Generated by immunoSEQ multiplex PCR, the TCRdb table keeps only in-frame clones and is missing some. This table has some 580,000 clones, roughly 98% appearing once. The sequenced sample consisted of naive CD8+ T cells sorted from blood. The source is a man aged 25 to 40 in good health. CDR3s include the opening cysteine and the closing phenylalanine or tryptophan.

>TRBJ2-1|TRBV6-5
CASTPGTSGNNEQFF
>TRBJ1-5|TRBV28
CASSLRIRRQPQHF
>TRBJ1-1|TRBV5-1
CASSLDQGLDF
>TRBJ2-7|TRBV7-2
CASSWGGRGSYEQYF
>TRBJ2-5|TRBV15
CATSREQGTQETQYF
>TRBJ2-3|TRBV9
CASSADGTSGSTDTQYF
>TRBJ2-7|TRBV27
CASSVTHSYEQYF
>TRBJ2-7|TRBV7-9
CASSFGSPPYEQYF
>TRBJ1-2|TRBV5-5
CASSLRSGAGDGYTF
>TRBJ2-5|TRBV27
CASSPIATQGAGETQYF
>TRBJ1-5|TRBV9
CASSVGGGVGQPQHF
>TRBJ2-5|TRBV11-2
CASSLADWETQYF
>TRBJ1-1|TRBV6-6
CASSYSLQGDTEAFF
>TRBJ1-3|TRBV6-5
CASSYSVSGNTIYF
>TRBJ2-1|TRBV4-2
CASSQEPGLAGVQFNEQFF
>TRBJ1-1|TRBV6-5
CASSYLEGAIPPEAFF
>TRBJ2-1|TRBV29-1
CSVEALAGGDEQFF
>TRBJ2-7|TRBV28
CASSFAMWGTLSSYEQYF
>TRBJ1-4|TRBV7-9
CASSHGTFPEKLFF
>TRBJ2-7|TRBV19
CATTATGSSYEQYF
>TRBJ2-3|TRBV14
CASNQWGRLATDTQYF
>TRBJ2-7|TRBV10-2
CASSESGEQYF
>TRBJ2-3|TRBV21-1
CASSPLYGSNADTQYF
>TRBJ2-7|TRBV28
CASSLSSGHKQYF
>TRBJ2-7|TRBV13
CASSLSYEQYF
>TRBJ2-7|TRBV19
CASSMAQGWDEQYF